The 12 T cell receptor beta chains below were found in one sample sequenced in a study of cytomegalovirus exposure and HLA in healthy donors. PCR employed 60 Vbeta and 13 Jbeta primers. TCRdb's copy holds only in-frame clones and misses some; the assay was immunoSEQ multiplex PCR. The table includes around 150,000 clones, around four fifths detected once. The sequencing sample was made of PBMCs. The receptors stem from a female donor in good health and CMV-seronegative.

This chain connects TRBV6-5 to TRBJ2-1; 8 bases are shared with TRBD2. The CDR3 is made up of 16 amino acids. V was pared by 0 bases and J by 7 bases, with 8 bases of the junction left unmatched. Per germline, CDR1 MNHEY and CDR2 SVGAGI. CDR3 sequence reads: CASSYSAGPGGNEQFF. The DNA of the CDR3 is TGTGCCAGCAGTTACTCGGCCGGACCGGGGGGGAATGAGCAGTTCTTC.

This clone was found a few times. This chain connects TRBV19 to TRBJ2-7, with TRBD2 matching 10 bases. The CDR3 sequence is 15 residues long. V shed 5 bases, J shed 2 bases, and the junction held 6 bases outside the gene matches. Germline assignment: CDR1 LNHDA and CDR2 SQIVND (reference sequence). CDR3 sequence (DNA): TGTGCCAGTAGTCTAATAGCGGGAGGAACCTACGAGCAGTACTTC. This sequence encodes CASSLIAGGTYEQYF.

V is TRBV19 and J is TRBJ2-2; D remains ambiguous. This CDR3 comprises 14 residues. V lost 5 bases, J lost 3 bases, and 10 bases lay in between. Germline V CDR1 and CDR2: LNHDA, SQIVND (reference sequence). The CDR3 coding sequence is TGTGCCAGTAGTCCCCCCGTTGACACCGGGGAGCTGTTTTTT. It specifies CASSPPVDTGELFF.

The chain joins TRBV18 to TRBJ2-7; TRBD2 agrees at 8 bases. J was trimmed by 6 bases and V by 2 bases; bases with no gene match: 9. This CDR3 has 15 amino acids. Germline V gene data show CDR1 as KGHSH and CDR2 as LQKENI. The CDR3 protein is CASSPGLAGNSEQYF. CDR3 DNA: TGTGCCAGCTCACCAGGGCTAGCGGGCAATTCCGAGCAGTACTTC.

V gene TRBV2 combines with J gene TRBJ2-7; D is perhaps TRBD2 (5 bases). V dropped 3 bases and J dropped 0 bases, with 15 bases sitting between them. CDR3 size: 16 residues. Germline V gene lookup returns CDR1 SNHLY and CDR2 FYNNEI. DNA for the CDR3: TGTGCCAGCAGTGACGCCCGAGCGGTTAGCTCCTACGAGCAGTACTTC. Its protein product is CASSDARAVSSYEQYF.

The rearrangement uses TRBV6-1 and TRBJ1-1; 8 bases are a match to TRBD1. The CDR3 is made up of 14 amino acids. The V segment lost 2 bases and the J segment 8 bases; nucleotides outside the gene matches: 7. CDR1 MNHNS and CDR2 SASEGT come from the germline V gene. This chain's CDR3 is CASSELPDREEAFF. CDR3 nucleotides: TGTGCCAGCAGTGAATTACCGGACAGGGAGGAAGCTTTCTTT.

The genes are TRBV6-1 and TRBJ2-7, with 9 bases aligning to TRBD1. The J segment lost 5 bases and the V segment lost 6 bases, leaving 5 bases of the junction unmatched. CDR1 MNHNS and CDR2 SASEGT come from the germline V gene. The CDR3 extends over 13 amino acids. The CDR3 DNA reads as TGTGCCAGCAGGGACAGGGGTAGCGACGAGCAGTACTTC. As protein: CASRDRGSDEQYF.

With respect to this clone: The germline gene is not matched at one end of the junction; a read error may be the cause. The chain is built from TRBV6-1 and TRBJ2-5; 7 positions agree with TRBD2. Looked up from germline, CDR1 is MNHNS and CDR2 is SASEGT. The CDR3 contains 11 residues. CDR3 in DNA: TGCTTCACTAGCGACCAAGAGACCCAGTACTTC. Translating it yields CFTSDQETQYF.

The chain's CDR3 is CASSGDGGSSYEQYF. DNA for the CDR3: TGTGCCAGCAGTGGTGACGGCGGTAGCTCCTACGAGCAGTACTTC. The gene calls are TRBV25-1 and TRBJ2-5; D is undetermined. TRBJ2-7 explains the end of the DNA better; the J call may be wrong. The germline CDR1 and CDR2 sequences are MGHDK and SYGVNS. The CDR3 length is 15 residues.

This chain joins TRBV10-1 and TRBJ2-7; D is possibly TRBD1 (5 bases). The CDR3 loop spans 16 amino acids. Germline assignment: CDR1 WNHNN and CDR2 SYGVQD (reference sequence). V gave up 0 bases and J gave up 2 bases, with 14 bases separating them. The CDR3 sequence: CASSESGVRGPYEQYF. CDR3 DNA: TGCGCCAGCAGTGAGTCGGGTGTTAGGGGCCCCTACGAGCAGTACTTC.

The table lists this clone with a count of one. The chain recombines TRBV6-1 with TRBJ1-2; D unclear. Trimming took off 8 bases at V and 4 bases at J, with 5 bases between the two ends. Per germline, CDR1 MNHNS and CDR2 SASEGT. CDR3 length equals 10 residues. The CDR3 DNA sequence: TGTGCCAGCGCGTCCTATGGCTACACCTTC. This translates into CASASYGYTF.

CDR3 in DNA: TGTGCCAGCAGCCTAACAGGGAACCTCGCCGAGCAGTACTTC. It encodes CASSLTGNLAEQYF. The J gene is TRBJ2-7, the V gene TRBV13; D might be TRBD1 (6 bases). The CDR3 loop spans 14 amino acids. Between the trimmed V and J ends, which lost 5 bases and 6 bases, there was a span of 17 bases. Germline lookup yields CDR1 PRHDT and CDR2 FYEKMQ (reference sequence).